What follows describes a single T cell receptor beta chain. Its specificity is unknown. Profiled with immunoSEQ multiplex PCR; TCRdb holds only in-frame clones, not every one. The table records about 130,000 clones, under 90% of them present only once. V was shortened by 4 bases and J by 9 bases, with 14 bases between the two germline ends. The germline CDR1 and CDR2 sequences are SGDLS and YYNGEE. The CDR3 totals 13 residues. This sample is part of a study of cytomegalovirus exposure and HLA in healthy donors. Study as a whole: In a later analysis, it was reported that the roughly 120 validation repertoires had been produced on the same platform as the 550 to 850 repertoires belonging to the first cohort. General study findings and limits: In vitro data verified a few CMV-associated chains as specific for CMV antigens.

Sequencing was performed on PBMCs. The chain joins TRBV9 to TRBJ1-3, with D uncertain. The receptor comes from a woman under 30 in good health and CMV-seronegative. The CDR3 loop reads CASSPPPPSTIYF. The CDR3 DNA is TGTGCCAGCAGCCCTCCTCCCCCTAGCACCATATATTTT.